The source of this T cell receptor beta chain is a study of OX40 agonist ivuxolimab in advanced cancers. General study findings and limits: At 0.1 to 3.0 mg/kg and by week 6, CD4+ and CD8+ T cells in the blood had expanded clonally.

Comments on this clone: Its target is unknown.

Blood draws occurred at baseline, cycle 4 day 1, and cycle 7 day 1. Produced via immunoSEQ multiplex PCR; TCRdb's table is partial and in-frame only. The table includes tens of thousands of clones, 88% detected once. Trimming removed 5 bases from V and 4 bases from J; junction bases left unmatched: 5. From germline, CDR1 is LGHNA and CDR2 YNFKEQ. CDR3 length equals 16 residues. The TCR was taken from an adult with an advanced solid tumor such as melanoma, head and neck, liver or kidney cancer. The chain is built from TRBV4-2 and TRBJ2-3, with 14 nucleotides matching TRBD2. The specimen comprised CD4+ or CD8+ T cells sorted from blood, sampled in a trial of the OX40 agonist ivuxolimab. In nucleotides, the CDR3 is TGTGCCAGCAGCTCGACTAGCGGGGGGGCCCCAGATACGCAGTATTTT. As protein: CASSSTSGGAPDTQYF.